The T cell receptor beta chain under discussion was sequenced for a study of T cell responses to AZD1222 COVID-19 vaccine. Regarding the study as a whole: Clonal diversity may have been underestimated, and the donors were mostly white British, with more females than males. Repertoires were sampled only after the peak T cell response.

This clone has a single count. Its antigen is still unknown. Clones were read by immunoSEQ multiplex PCR, and TCRdb kept only the in-frame ones, dropping some. The sample contains some 200,000 clones, approximately 91% of which appear only once. V gave up 6 bases and J gave up 4 bases; unmatched junction bases: 11. The length of the CDR3 is 15 residues. In germline, CDR1 is LNHDA, CDR2 SQIVND (reference sequence). The clonotype originates from an adult in good health. The sample in question was peripheral blood, obtained on day 0 of AZD1222 vaccination. This chain joins TRBV19 and TRBJ2-7; 8 bases are a match to TRBD1. This chain's CDR3 is CASSRDPGGSYEQYF. The CDR3 coding sequence is TGTGCCAGTAGCCGAGATCCAGGGGGCTCTTACGAGCAGTACTTC.